The 3 T cell receptor beta chains reported below all come from one sample, sequenced in a study of T-cell reconstitution after alpha-beta-depleted transplantation in children. TCRbeta library preparation incorporated unique molecular identifiers. TCRdb recomputed calls from the PCR reads with MiXCR, one row per CDR3 protein. The sample has hundreds of thousands of distinct CDR3 sequences, more than 20% seen once. Source: PBMCs, mostly from graft donor cells, taken 360 days after TCRalphabeta/CD19-depleted stem cell transplant. The source is a boy under three years old who had a stem cell transplant for acute myeloid leukemia, so the T cells may come from the graft donor.

This clonotype was counted only a few times. V usage is TRBV12-5 and J usage is TRBJ2-5; D uncertain. Germline CDR1 LGHNT, CDR2 FRNRAP. V was pared by 5 bases and J by 5 bases, with 9 bases between. The CDR3 length is 12 residues. The CDR3 region has the DNA TGTGCTAGTGGTGAGATCCGGGAGACCCAGTACTTC. It yields the protein CASGEIRETQYF.

The chain carries TRBV5-6 and TRBJ2-7; TRBD2 aligns across 7 bases. Germline values: CDR1 SGHDT, CDR2 YYEEEE. The CDR3 runs to 14 residues. Unmatched junction bases numbered 5, after V lost 5 bases and J lost 0 bases. The CDR3 is CASRAGYSSYEQYV. CDR3 nucleotides: TGTGCCAGCAGAGCGGGGTACTCCTCCTACGAGCAGTACGTC.

The J gene is TRBJ1-5, the V gene TRBV12-3 or TRBV12-4; 10 bases are shared with TRBD1. With V trimmed by 10 bases and J by 3 bases, 3 bases remained unmatched. This CDR3 region has 13 residues. The CDR3 sequence: CATGTGDNQPQHF. CDR3 bases: TGTGCCACCGGGACAGGGGACAATCAGCCCCAGCATTTT.